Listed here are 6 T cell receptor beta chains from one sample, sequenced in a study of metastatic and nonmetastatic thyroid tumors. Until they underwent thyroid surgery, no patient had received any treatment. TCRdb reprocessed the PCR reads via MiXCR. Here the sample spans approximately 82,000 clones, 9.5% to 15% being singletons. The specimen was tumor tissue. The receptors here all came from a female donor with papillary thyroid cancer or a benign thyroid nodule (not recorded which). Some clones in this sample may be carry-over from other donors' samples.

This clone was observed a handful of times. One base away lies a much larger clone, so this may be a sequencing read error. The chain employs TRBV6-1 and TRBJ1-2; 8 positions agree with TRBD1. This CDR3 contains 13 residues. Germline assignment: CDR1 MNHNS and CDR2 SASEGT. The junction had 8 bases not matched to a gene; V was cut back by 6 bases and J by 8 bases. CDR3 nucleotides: TGTGCCAGCAGAGAACAGGGGGTGTGGGGCTACACCTTC. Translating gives CASREQGVWGYTF.

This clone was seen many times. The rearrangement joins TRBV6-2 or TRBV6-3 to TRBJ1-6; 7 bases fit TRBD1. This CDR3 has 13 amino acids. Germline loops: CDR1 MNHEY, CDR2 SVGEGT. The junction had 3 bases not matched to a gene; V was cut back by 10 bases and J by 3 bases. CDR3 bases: TGTGCCACCCGACAGGGCTATAATTCACCCCTCCACTTT. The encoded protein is CATRQGYNSPLHF.

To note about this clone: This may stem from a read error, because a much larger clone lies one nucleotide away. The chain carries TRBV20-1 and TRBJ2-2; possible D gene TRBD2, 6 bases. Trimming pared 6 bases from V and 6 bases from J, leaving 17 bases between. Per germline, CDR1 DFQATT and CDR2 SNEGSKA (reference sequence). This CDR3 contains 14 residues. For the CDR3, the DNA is TGCAGTGCCGCAATCGGGAGTGGGGCCGGGGAGCTGTTTTTT. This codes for CSAAIGSGAGELFF.

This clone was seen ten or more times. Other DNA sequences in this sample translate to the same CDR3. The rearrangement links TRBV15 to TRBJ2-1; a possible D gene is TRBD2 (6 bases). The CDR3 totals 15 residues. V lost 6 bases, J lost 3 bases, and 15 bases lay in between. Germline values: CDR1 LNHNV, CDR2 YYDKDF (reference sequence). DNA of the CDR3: TGTGCCACCAGTCACCCGGGACTTCGCTACAATGAGCAGTTCTTC. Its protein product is CATSHPGLRYNEQFF.

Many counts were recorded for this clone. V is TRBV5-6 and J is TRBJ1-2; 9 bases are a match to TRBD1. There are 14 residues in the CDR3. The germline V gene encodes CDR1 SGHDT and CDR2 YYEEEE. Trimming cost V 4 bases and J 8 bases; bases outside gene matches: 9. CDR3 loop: CASSVLQGAQGYTF. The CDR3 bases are TGTGCCAGCAGCGTATTACAGGGGGCGCAGGGCTACACCTTC.

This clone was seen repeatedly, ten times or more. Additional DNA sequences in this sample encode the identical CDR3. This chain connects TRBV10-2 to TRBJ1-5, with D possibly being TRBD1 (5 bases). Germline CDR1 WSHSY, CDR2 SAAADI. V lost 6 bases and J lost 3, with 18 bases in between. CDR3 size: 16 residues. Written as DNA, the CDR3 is TGCGCCAGCAGCCCAAGAGGGGCAGGGAACAATCAGCCCCAGCATTTT. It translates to CASSPRGAGNNQPQHF.